Listed here are 29 T cell receptor beta chains from one sample, sequenced in a study of long-term antiretroviral therapy in people with HIV. Samples were assayed with immunoSEQ v3.0 at survey level. Here immunoSEQ multiplex PCR was the method, and the copy in TCRdb shows in-frame clones only, minus some. Altogether 35,000 to 50,000 clones are present, roughly 86% being singletons, with the ten largest covering 4% to 5.5%. Sequenced material: unsorted PBMCs, taken 0.1 years before starting antiretroviral therapy. The receptor source for this set is a woman in her 50s with HIV.

The J gene is TRBJ1-3, the V gene TRBV10-3; 9 bases agree with TRBD1. The CDR3 spans 15 residues. Germline V CDR1 and CDR2: ENHRY, SYGVKD. After removal of 7 bases from V and 2 bases from J, the junction contained 6 bases not matched to a gene. This CDR3 reads CAITPGQGTGNTIYF. CDR3 DNA: TGTGCCATCACTCCCGGACAGGGGACTGGAAACACCATATATTTT.

The chain carries TRBV7-6 and TRBJ2-2, with 15 bases fitting TRBD2. This CDR3 contains 18 residues. The J segment lost 3 bases and the V segment lost 5 bases, leaving 7 bases of the junction unmatched. Germline V gives CDR1 SGHVS, CDR2 FNYEAQ. The CDR3 DNA reads TGTGCCAGCAGCCCAGGACTAGCGGGGGGGCCGGACACCGGGGAGCTGTTTTTT. Its translation: CASSPGLAGGPDTGELFF.

The chain combines TRBV7-3 with TRBJ2-7, with unresolved D. This CDR3 contains 16 residues. Trimming removed 1 base from V and 6 bases from J, with 19 bases in between. CDR1 SGHTA and CDR2 FQGTGA come from the germline V gene. The CDR3 sequence: CASSLNPAAGPGEQYF. CDR3 DNA sequence: TGTGCCAGCAGCTTAAACCCGGCGGCAGGCCCAGGCGAGCAGTACTTC. Supplemented by reference TRBV7-3 and TRBJ2-7, the full variable domain reads GAGVSQTPSNKVTEKGKYVELRCDPISGHTALYWYRQSLGQGPEFLIYFQGTGAADDSGLPNDRFFAVRPEGSVSTLKIQRTERGDSAVYLCASSLNPAAGPGEQYFGPGTRLTVT.

This clone was recorded once. The rearrangement uses TRBV4-1 and TRBJ2-7; D uncertain. The V and J ends lost 3 bases and 2 bases respectively, with 8 bases between them. This CDR3 region has 13 residues. CDR1 MGHRA and CDR2 YSYEKL come from the germline V gene. The DNA for the CDR3 is TGCGCCAGCAGCCATTCCCCCACCTACGAGCAGTACTTC. It translates to CASSHSPTYEQYF.

The V and J genes are TRBV19 and TRBJ1-2, with a possible D match to TRBD1 (6 bases). The CDR3 contains 12 residues. CDR1 is LNHDA and CDR2 is SQIVND in the germline V gene (reference sequence). Trimming took off 5 bases at V and 10 bases at J, with 14 bases between the two ends. The CDR3 spells CASSVQGGVYTF. The CDR3 bases are TGTGCCAGTAGTGTACAGGGAGGTGTCTACACCTTC.

This clone has only one observation. The CDR3 DNA reads as TGCGCCAGCAGCCAAGGGAGAGGTACTGAAGCTTTCTTT. It is translated as CASSQGRGTEAFF. The rearrangement uses TRBV4-1 and TRBJ1-1; D remains ambiguous. The V and J ends lost 1 base and 5 bases respectively, with 8 bases between them. The CDR3 consists of 13 residues. Germline lookup yields CDR1 MGHRA and CDR2 YSYEKL.

This chain uses TRBV29-1 with TRBJ2-1; no firm D call. Germline-derived CDR1 and CDR2 are SQVTM and ANQGSEA. The CDR3 has 12 amino acids. V was cut by 7 bases and J by 3 bases, with 10 bases left in between. As DNA, the CDR3 is TGCAGCGGCCTTGAGGTCTACAATGAGCAGTTCTTC. It translates to CSGLEVYNEQFF.

The genes are TRBV4-3 and TRBJ2-3; 12 bases agree with TRBD2. The trim removed 4 bases at V and 4 bases at J, leaving 6 bases unmatched. The CDR3 runs 16 residues. CDR1 is LGHNA, CDR2 YSLEER, per germline. The CDR3 spells CASSRATSGGADTQYF. The CDR3 DNA sequence: TGCGCCAGCAGCCGAGCGACTAGCGGGGGAGCAGATACGCAGTATTTT.

V and J are TRBV7-9 and TRBJ2-3, with D unclear. The CDR3 has 14 residues. Looked up from germline, CDR1 is SEHNR and CDR2 is FQNEAQ (reference sequence). Trimming removed 2 bases from V and 3 bases from J, with 9 bases in between. CDR3 in amino acids: CASSLPSGTDTQYF. CDR3 coding DNA: TGTGCCAGCAGCTTACCATCCGGGACAGATACGCAGTATTTT.

The chain employs TRBV15 and TRBJ2-5; D may be TRBD1 (6 bases). V gave up 3 bases and J gave up 1 base, with 9 bases separating them. CDR1 is LNHNV and CDR2 is YYDKDF in the germline V gene (reference sequence). This CDR3 is 14 amino acids long. DNA of the CDR3: TGTGCCACCAGCAGGAACAGGGCCCAAGAGACCCAGTACTTC. Its protein is CATSRNRAQETQYF.

The chain couples TRBV30 to TRBJ1-1; D is uncertain. V was clipped by 3 bases and J by 1 base, with 9 bases between them. Germline CDR1 GTSNPN, CDR2 SVGIG (reference sequence). CDR3 length: 13 amino acids. CDR3 amino acids: CAWSAISNTEAFF. CDR3 bases: TGTGCCTGGAGCGCCATCTCGAACACTGAAGCTTTCTTT.

This chain links TRBV7-3 with TRBJ2-6; possibly TRBD2 for D (6 bases). Trimming removed 2 bases at V and 1 base at J, with 12 bases between. The length of the CDR3 is 17 residues. From germline, CDR1 is SGHTA and CDR2 FQGTGA. The CDR3 loop reads CASSLWGGQSGANVLTF. As DNA, the CDR3 is TGTGCCAGCAGCTTATGGGGAGGTCAGTCTGGGGCCAACGTCCTGACTTTC.

The V gene is TRBV6-5, the J gene TRBJ1-2; 10 nucleotides align to TRBD1. The germline gives CDR1 MNHEY, CDR2 SVGAGI. The V gene end was trimmed by 2 bases and the J gene end by 4 bases; junction bases not matched to a gene: 4. The CDR3 contains 15 residues. The CDR3 region has the DNA TGTGCCAGCAGTTACAAGGACAGGGGGATCTATGGCTACACCTTC. It translates to CASSYKDRGIYGYTF.

The chain uses TRBV7-3 and TRBJ2-1; 10 nucleotides align to TRBD1. V lost 1 base, J lost 7 bases, and 4 bases stayed unmatched. CDR1 SGHTA and CDR2 FQGTGA come from the germline V gene. The CDR3 is 15 residues long. The CDR3 spells CASSLRTGGGNEQFF. The CDR3 DNA is TGTGCCAGCAGCTTAAGGACAGGGGGGGGAAATGAGCAGTTCTTC.

This clone was seen only once. The chain links TRBV10-3 to TRBJ2-3, with 8 positions matching TRBD1. The germline CDR1 and CDR2 sequences are ENHRY and SYGVKD. Trimming at V came to 3 bases and at J to 3 bases, leaving 5 bases not matched to a gene. The CDR3 extends over 15 amino acids. This CDR3 is CAISDGQGRTDTQYF. CDR3 DNA sequence: TGTGCCATCAGTGACGGACAGGGCAGAACAGATACGCAGTATTTT.

V and J are TRBV6-6 and TRBJ1-4; 7 nucleotides match TRBD1. Germline-derived CDR1 and CDR2 are MNHNY and SVGAGI (reference sequence). With 6 bases clipped from V and 2 bases from J, the junction kept 3 bases outside the gene matches. The CDR3 extends over 14 amino acids. DNA for the CDR3: TGTGCCAGCAGGTTGGGACAGACTAATGAAAAACTGTTTTTT. Translation gives CASRLGQTNEKLFF.

The V call is TRBV9, the J call TRBJ2-7; 10 nucleotides align to TRBD1. Germline V lookup: CDR1 SGDLS, CDR2 YYNGEE. This CDR3 comprises 14 residues. The V segment lost 2 bases and the J segment 6 bases; nucleotides outside the gene matches: 5. The CDR3 sequence is CASSVDRGRGEQYF. Here the CDR3 DNA reads TGTGCCAGCAGCGTCGACAGGGGGCGCGGCGAGCAGTACTTC. The full variable domain, rest sourced from reference TRBV9 and TRBJ2-7, is DSGVTQTPKHLITATGQRVTLRCSPRSGDLSVYWYQQSLDQGLQFLIQYYNGEERAKGNILERFSAQQFPDLHSELNLSSLELGDSALYFCASSVDRGRGEQYFGPGTRLTVT.

Only one count was recorded for this clone. The chain has TRBV27 and TRBJ2-1; weak D call: TRBD1 (6 bases). Trimming took 5 bases from V and 3 from J, leaving 11 bases between them. This CDR3 is 14 amino acids long. Per the germline V gene, CDR1 is MNHEY and CDR2 is SMNVEV (reference sequence). The CDR3 sequence: CASSPQGNYNEQFF. CDR3 DNA sequence: TGTGCCAGCAGTCCCCAGGGGAACTACAATGAGCAGTTCTTC.

CDR3 residues: CASSLIGGLYGYTF. Written as DNA, the CDR3 is TGCGCCAGCAGCTTGATTGGAGGCCTGTATGGCTACACCTTC. The genes are TRBV5-1 and TRBJ1-2, with D unresolved. V lost 1 base to trimming and J lost 5 bases, with 12 bases between them. CDR1 is SGHRS and CDR2 is YFSETQ in the germline V gene. This CDR3 has 14 residues. Combining the CDR3 with reference TRBV5-1 and TRBJ1-2 gives the whole variable domain KAGVTQTPRYLIKTRGQQVTLSCSPISGHRSVSWYQQTPGQGLQFLFEYFSETQRNKGNFPGRFSGRQFSNSRSEMNVSTLELGDSALYLCASSLIGGLYGYTFGSGTRLTVV.

The CDR3 DNA is TGTGCCAGTAGTACCCAGGGGTGGGATTCACCCCTCCACTTT. It specifies CASSTQGWDSPLHF. The chain couples TRBV19 to TRBJ1-6; possible D gene TRBD1, 6 bases. V was shortened by 4 bases and J by 8 bases, with 12 bases between the two germline ends. CDR1 is LNHDA, CDR2 SQIVND, per germline (reference sequence). The CDR3 contains 14 residues.

The chain has TRBV11-3 and TRBJ2-2, with a weak D call TRBD1 (5 bases). V lost 5 bases and J lost 4, with 8 bases in between. Germline values: CDR1 SGHNT, CDR2 YENEEA. This CDR3 is 13 amino acids long. The CDR3 region is CASSETVTGELFF. CDR3 bases: TGTGCCAGCAGCGAGACAGTCACCGGGGAGCTGTTTTTT. Looking up the rest from reference TRBV11-3 and TRBJ2-2 gives the full variable domain: EAGVVQSPRYKIIEKKQPVAFWCNPISGHNTLYWYLQNLGQGPELLIRYENEEAVDDSQLPKDRFSAERLKGVDSTLKIQPAELGDSAVYLCASSETVTGELFFGEGSRLTVL.

The chain employs TRBV12-5 and TRBJ2-7; no reliable D call. The germline V and J ends were trimmed by 2 bases and 3 bases, with 23 bases remaining between them. The germline V gene has CDR1 LGHNT and CDR2 FRNRAP. This CDR3 has 18 residues. For the CDR3, the DNA is TGTGCTAGTGGTTTGACCGGGCCCGGATACATCCAGAGCTACGAGCAGTACTTC. Amino acid sequence: CASGLTGPGYIQSYEQYF.

The J gene is TRBJ2-7, the V gene TRBV9; TRBD2 agrees at 7 bases. J lost 3 bases, V lost 0 bases, and 3 bases had no gene match. This CDR3 has 14 residues. The germline V gene encodes CDR1 SGDLS and CDR2 YYNGEE. DNA of the CDR3: TGTGCCAGCAGCGTAGGTTCGGGGGGCTACGAGCAGTACTTC. It encodes CASSVGSGGYEQYF.

This chain links TRBV6-5 with TRBJ1-1; TRBD1 matches 8 bases. Germline V gives CDR1 MNHEY, CDR2 SVGAGI. Trimming at V came to 2 bases and at J to 5 bases, leaving 7 bases not matched to a gene. The CDR3 contains 15 residues. CDR3 residues: CASSYARTGRTEAFF. CDR3 sequence (DNA): TGTGCCAGCAGTTACGCTCGGACAGGGAGGACTGAAGCTTTCTTT.

The V call is TRBV19, the J call TRBJ2-2; 12 nucleotides line up with TRBD2. Germline loops: CDR1 LNHDA, CDR2 SQIVND (reference sequence). The V and J ends lost 3 bases and 10 bases, in that order; junction bases with no gene match: 6. This CDR3 comprises 15 residues. The CDR3 nucleotides read TGTGCCAGTAGTATTACTAGCGGGGGGCCCGAGGAGCTGTTTTTT. Amino acid sequence: CASSITSGGPEELFF.

This clone was recorded only once. The chain is built from TRBV19 and TRBJ1-3, with TRBD1 matching over 7 bases. Trimming cost V 7 bases and J 0 bases; bases outside gene matches: 9. Germline V gene sequence: CDR1 LNHDA, CDR2 SQIVND (reference sequence). This CDR3 has 16 residues. The DNA of the CDR3 is TGTGCCAGTACCGACCCGGGACAGAACTCTGGAAACACCATATATTTT. Its protein product is CASTDPGQNSGNTIYF.

In nucleotides, the CDR3 is TGTGCCAGCAGCTTAGGGCGGTCCTTTGAGCAGTTCTTC. Translating gives CASSLGRSFEQFF. The chain links TRBV7-2 to TRBJ2-1; the D is unclear. Germline values: CDR1 SGHTA, CDR2 FQGNSA. The V end lost 1 base, the J end lost 9 bases, and 10 bases lay between the germline ends. This CDR3 spans 13 amino acids.

V is TRBV7-9 and J is TRBJ2-7; D is perhaps TRBD1 (6 bases). The V gene's germline CDR1 is SEHNR and CDR2 FQNEAQ (reference sequence). V shed 5 bases and J shed 3 bases, with 14 bases lying between them. The CDR3 spans 14 residues. For the CDR3, the DNA is TGTGCCAGCAGCCAGCCGGGACACAACTACGAGCAGTACTTC. It codes for CASSQPGHNYEQYF. Together with reference TRBV7-9 and TRBJ2-7, the CDR3 gives the full variable domain: DTGVSQNPRHKITKRGQNVTFRCDPISEHNRLYWYRQTLGQGPEFLTYFQNEAQLEKSRLLSDRFSAERPKGSFSTLEIQRTEQGDSAMYLCASSQPGHNYEQYFGPGTRLTVT.

This clone occurred a few times. The chain recombines TRBV7-9 with TRBJ1-4; TRBD1 matches at 9 bases. The germline V gene encodes CDR1 SEHNR and CDR2 FQNEAQ (reference sequence). Losses at the gene ends were 2 bases for V and 4 bases for J; bases not matched to a gene: 5. This CDR3 comprises 16 residues. CDR3 residues: CASSLLGQGINEKLFF. DNA of the CDR3: TGTGCCAGCAGCTTACTTGGACAGGGGATTAATGAAAAACTGTTTTTT. Full variable domain (missing parts from reference TRBV7-9 and TRBJ1-4): DTGVSQNPRHKITKRGQNVTFRCDPISEHNRLYWYRQTLGQGPEFLTYFQNEAQLEKSRLLSDRFSAERPKGSFSTLEIQRTEQGDSAMYLCASSLLGQGINEKLFFGSGTQLSVL.